Below are 21 T cell receptor beta chains sequenced from a single sample in a study of T-cell memory formation after mild COVID-19. Via MiXCR, TCRdb re-called the 5' RACE reads, giving one row per CDR3 protein. The profile shows about 610,000 distinct CDR3 sequences, 17% of them singletons. The sample was PBMCs or a T cell subset sorted from them (not recorded which). These receptors originate from an adult woman who had mild COVID-19 (a few samples of this study predate the infection). Cell type and time point are not known.

The V and J genes are TRBV12-5 and TRBJ1-2; D is unclear. The V end was cut by 5 bases, the J end by 7 bases, with 17 bases between. From germline, CDR1 is LGHNT and CDR2 FRNRAP. The CDR3 has 14 residues. This chain's CDR3 is CASGGSLRGSGYTF. CDR3 nucleotide sequence: TGTGCTAGTGGTGGATCCCTCCGCGGGTCTGGCTACACCTTC.

This clonotype was observed a handful of times. The V call is TRBV20-1, the J call TRBJ2-5; either TRBD1 or TRBD2 may supply D (5 bases each). CDR1 and CDR2 from the germline V gene are DFQATT and SNEGSKA (reference sequence). Trimming took off 6 bases at V and 5 bases at J, with 16 bases between the two ends. The CDR3 is 13 amino acids. The CDR3 region is CSADRDVRETQYF. As DNA, the CDR3 is TGCAGTGCAGACCGGGACGTGCGGGAGACCCAGTACTTC.

The sample holds a few counts of this clonotype. The V and J genes are TRBV4-1 and TRBJ1-5; D possibly corresponds to TRBD1 (6 bases). The CDR3 runs 14 residues. CDR1 and CDR2 (germline): MGHRA, YSYEKL. Trimming cost V 5 bases and J 3 bases, with 11 bases left between them. The CDR3, as DNA: TGCGCCAGCAGCTCACGACAGGACAATCAGCCCCAGCATTTT. It translates to CASSSRQDNQPQHF.

The rearrangement links TRBV7-9 to TRBJ2-7, with 8 bases that match TRBD1. The length of the CDR3 is 15 residues. Germline CDR1 SEHNR, CDR2 FQNEAQ (reference sequence). J lost 5 bases, V lost 5 bases, and 11 bases had no gene match. CDR3 loop: CASSPARTGIDEQYF. Written as DNA, the CDR3 is TGTGCCAGCAGCCCAGCCCGGACAGGGATAGACGAGCAGTACTTC.

The chain links TRBV4-2 to TRBJ1-1; no clear D gene. Trimming stripped 3 bases from V and 3 bases from J, with 11 bases between. Germline CDR1 and CDR2: LGHNA and YNFKEQ. The CDR3 covers 14 residues. The CDR3 DNA reads as TGTGCCAGCAGCCATCGGACCCGGGACACTGAAGCTTTCTTT. Translated, it gives CASSHRTRDTEAFF.

The rearrangement links TRBV7-2 to TRBJ1-2; 9 nucleotides line up with TRBD1. Germline V gene sequence: CDR1 SGHTA, CDR2 FQGNSA. V was pared by 2 bases and J by 5 bases, with 6 bases of the junction left unmatched. The CDR3 totals 15 residues. The CDR3 sequence is CASSLTGQGWYGYTF. As DNA, the CDR3 is TGTGCCAGCAGCTTAACGGGACAGGGCTGGTATGGCTACACCTTC.

This clonotype was seen more than once but under ten times. The chain carries TRBV29-1 and TRBJ2-1; maybe TRBD1 (5 bases). V was pared by 1 base and J by 7 bases, with 11 bases between. The CDR3 consists of 13 residues. The germline gives CDR1 SQVTM, CDR2 ANQGSEA. The CDR3 nucleotides read TGCAGCGTTGAAGTGCTCCGACAGAATGAGCAGTTCTTC. It encodes CSVEVLRQNEQFF.

This clonotype was seen many times. V and J are TRBV27 and TRBJ2-3; 11 positions agree with TRBD2. V was pared by 10 bases and J by 2 bases, with 8 bases of the junction left unmatched. This CDR3 contains 15 residues. Germline CDR1 reads MNHEY; CDR2 reads SMNVEV (reference sequence). The CDR3 DNA reads TGTGCCACACGACTAGCGGGATCCCACACAGATACGCAGTATTTT. Translation: CATRLAGSHTDTQYF.

This rearrangement joins TRBV20-1 to TRBJ2-7; 8 positions agree with TRBD2. The CDR3 is made up of 15 amino acids. Unmatched junction bases numbered 6, after V lost 1 base and J lost 1 base. Germline V gene lookup returns CDR1 DFQATT and CDR2 SNEGSKA (reference sequence). The CDR3 DNA sequence: TGCAGTGCTAGAGCTGGGGGACTAGGGTCCTACGAGCAGTACTTC. As protein: CSARAGGLGSYEQYF.

This clonotype appeared a few times. The genes are TRBV7-2 and TRBJ2-7, with a possible D match to TRBD1 (5 bases). Trimming took 5 bases from V and 5 from J, leaving 19 bases between them. The CDR3 has 15 residues. Germline-derived CDR1 and CDR2 are SGHTA and FQGNSA. The CDR3 DNA reads TGTGCCAGCAGCCCAGGGAAGGCAGGAAGTCACGAGCAGTACTTC. It specifies CASSPGKAGSHEQYF.

In its sample, this clonotype was seen many times. The rearrangement uses TRBV7-2 and TRBJ2-5; D unclear. CDR3 length: 15 residues. V was shortened by 1 base and J by 1 base, with 10 bases between the two germline ends. Germline V gene data show CDR1 as SGHTA and CDR2 as FQGNSA. CDR3 DNA: TGTGCCAGCAGCTTAGGTGGGGTGCCCCAAGAGACCCAGTACTTC. Its protein is CASSLGGVPQETQYF.

V and J are TRBV7-9 and TRBJ2-3; the D gene could be TRBD1 or TRBD2 (5 bases each). Trimming took 6 bases from V and 0 from J, leaving 13 bases between them. The CDR3 has 15 amino acids. The germline gives CDR1 SEHNR, CDR2 FQNEAQ (reference sequence). The CDR3 region is CASRLGVSSTDTQYF. CDR3 coding DNA: TGTGCCAGCAGACTAGGGGTATCTAGCACAGATACGCAGTATTTT.

This chain uses TRBV20-1 with TRBJ2-5, with D perhaps matching TRBD2 (6 bases). Germline V gives CDR1 DFQATT, CDR2 SNEGSKA (reference sequence). The CDR3 spans 15 residues. V lost 4 bases and J 2 bases, leaving 17 bases between the germline ends. The chain's CDR3 is CSATPQEGKQETQYF. The CDR3 DNA is TGCAGTGCTACCCCGCAGGAGGGGAAACAAGAGACCCAGTACTTC.

The chain uses TRBV10-3 and TRBJ1-2; D gene uncertain. CDR1 and CDR2 from the germline V gene are ENHRY and SYGVKD. The length of the CDR3 is 11 residues. Trimming stripped 10 bases from V and 4 bases from J, with 10 bases between. Written as DNA, the CDR3 is TGTGCCACGCATGACGGCTATGGCTACACCTTC. Its translation is CATHDGYGYTF.

The chain is built from TRBV24-1 and TRBJ1-5, with D possibly matching TRBD1 (6 bases). Trimming left V 7 bases short and J 2 bases short, with 14 bases between. Germline CDR1 is KGHDR and CDR2 is SFDVKD. CDR3 length: 15 amino acids. The CDR3 DNA reads as TGTGCCACCAGGGAAGGGGGGTCCGGCAATCAGCCCCAGCATTTT. Translation gives CATREGGSGNQPQHF.

This clonotype has only a few counts. The V gene is TRBV6-5, the J gene TRBJ1-1, with TRBD1 matching over 8 bases. V gave up 2 bases and J gave up 6 bases; unmatched junction bases: 11. This CDR3 has 16 residues. Per germline, CDR1 MNHEY and CDR2 SVGAGI. The CDR3 nucleotides are TGTGCCAGCAGTTACGGGGACAGGCGCCTCTTGTCTGAAGCTTTCTTT. Its translation: CASSYGDRRLLSEAFF.

The chain links TRBV5-1 to TRBJ1-1, with TRBD1 as a possible D gene (5 bases). CDR3 length: 17 residues. Germline V gene data show CDR1 as SGHRS and CDR2 as YFSETQ. The V end was cut by 2 bases, the J end by 4 bases, with 21 bases between. This CDR3 is CASSFWGGGYGGTEAFF. The CDR3 nucleotides are TGCGCCAGCAGCTTTTGGGGCGGGGGATATGGCGGCACTGAAGCTTTCTTT.

This clonotype was detected only a few times. This chain joins TRBV5-1 and TRBJ1-1; 8 nucleotides agree with TRBD1. Germline lookup yields CDR1 SGHRS and CDR2 YFSETQ. The CDR3 has 15 residues. With 3 bases clipped from V and 5 bases from J, the junction kept 9 bases outside the gene matches. The CDR3 sequence: CASSSQTGVRTEAFF. The CDR3 region has the DNA TGCGCCAGCAGCTCCCAGACAGGGGTGAGAACTGAAGCTTTCTTT. Complete variable domain (other parts from reference TRBV5-1 and TRBJ1-1): KAGVTQTPRYLIKTRGQQVTLSCSPISGHRSVSWYQQTPGQGLQFLFEYFSETQRNKGNFPGRFSGRQFSNSRSEMNVSTLELGDSALYLCASSSQTGVRTEAFFGQGTRLTVV.

This clonotype was seen a few times. This sequence joins TRBV24-1 and TRBJ1-3; TRBD1 matches 7 bases. J was trimmed by 4 bases and V by 2 bases; bases with no gene match: 4. Germline CDR1 is KGHDR and CDR2 is SFDVKD. CDR3 length equals 15 residues. The CDR3 nucleotides read TGTGCCACCAGTGATTCTCGACAGGGCGGAAACACCATATATTTT. Translating gives CATSDSRQGGNTIYF.

The chain carries TRBV29-1 and TRBJ2-5; TRBD1 matches at 9 bases. The trim removed 0 bases at V and 5 bases at J, leaving 7 bases unmatched. In germline, CDR1 is SQVTM, CDR2 ANQGSEA. This CDR3 is 15 amino acids long. CDR3 nucleotides: TGCAGCGTTGAAGACCGGGACAGGGATTCGGAGACCCAGTACTTC. This codes for CSVEDRDRDSETQYF.

This rearrangement joins TRBV13 to TRBJ1-1, with 7 bases matching TRBD1. The CDR3 runs to 13 residues. Trimming at V came to 5 bases and at J to 11 bases, leaving 11 bases not matched to a gene. Germline values: CDR1 PRHDT, CDR2 FYEKMQ (reference sequence). The CDR3 region is CASSPQTGSKAFF. CDR3 DNA: TGTGCCAGCAGCCCTCAGACAGGGTCTAAGGCTTTCTTT.